Below, 21 T cell receptor beta chains from the same sample are listed, as sequenced in a study of CD8 T cells in Susac syndrome. The RNA, about 0.45 to 1 ug, was put through reverse transcription using random hexamers. MiXCR, run by TCRdb on the immunoSEQ multiplex PCR reads, gives a single entry per CDR3 protein. The sample consists of roughly 110,000 distinct CDR3 sequences, around 94% of them appearing once. Sequenced: CD8+ T cells from PBMCs. These receptors were obtained from a human donor with Susac syndrome.

J is TRBJ1-5 and V is TRBV19; the D gene is possibly TRBD1 (5 bases). The CDR3 is made up of 13 amino acids. The V end lost 3 bases, the J end lost 5 bases, and 8 bases lay between the germline ends. Germline assignment: CDR1 LNHDA and CDR2 SQIVND (reference sequence). The CDR3 is CASSIGGYQPQHF. CDR3 in DNA: TGTGCCAGTAGTATTGGGGGGTATCAGCCCCAGCATTTT.

The chain employs TRBV14 and TRBJ2-7; D gene ambiguous. V lost 4 bases and J lost 7, with 17 bases in between. The V gene's germline CDR1 is SGHDN and CDR2 FVKESK. The CDR3 covers 14 residues. CDR3 nucleotides: TGTGCCAGCAGCCCCGTGACAAATCGGCTGGAGCAGTACTTC. Protein sequence: CASSPVTNRLEQYF. Drawing the rest from reference TRBV14 and TRBJ2-7, the complete variable domain is EAGVTQFPSHSVIEKGQTVTLRCDPISGHDNLYWYRRVMGKEIKFLLHFVKESKQDESGMPNNRFLAERTGGTYSTLKVQPAELEDSGVYFCASSPVTNRLEQYFGPGTRLTVT.

This clonotype occurred once. The chain joins TRBV9 to TRBJ1-1, with no clear D. Germline V CDR1 and CDR2: SGDLS, YYNGEE. The CDR3 extends over 12 amino acids. The germline V and J ends were trimmed by 4 bases and 8 bases, with 12 bases remaining between them. The CDR3 protein is CASSPGSPEAFF. CDR3 bases: TGTGCCAGCAGCCCAGGCAGCCCCGAAGCTTTCTTT.

This clonotype is a singleton in its sample. The chain joins TRBV20-1 to TRBJ1-6, with D unresolved. The CDR3 is 13 amino acids. Germline V gene data show CDR1 as DFQATT and CDR2 as SNEGSKA (reference sequence). Trimming took 5 bases from V and 14 from J, leaving 19 bases between them. The CDR3 bases are TGCAGTGCTCCTACGGACGGGGAACGCACCCTCCACTTT. Its protein is CSAPTDGERTLHF.

This chain connects TRBV3-1 to TRBJ2-7, with D hard to call. Germline values: CDR1 LGHDT, CDR2 YNNKEL (reference sequence). V was shortened by 0 bases and J by 2 bases, with 8 bases between the two germline ends. The CDR3 spans 14 residues. The CDR3 DNA reads TGTGCCAGCAGCCAAGAGCACAGCCCCTACGAGCAGTACTTC. This encodes CASSQEHSPYEQYF.

This sequence joins TRBV5-4 and TRBJ1-2; maybe TRBD1 (5 bases). The CDR3 has 14 amino acids. V lost 4 bases and J lost 4, with 14 bases in between. Germline assignment: CDR1 SGHNT and CDR2 YYREEE (reference sequence). The CDR3 sequence is CASSADTLLYGYTF. CDR3 nucleotides: TGTGCCAGCAGCGCGGACACCTTGCTCTATGGCTACACCTTC.

The J gene is TRBJ1-1, the V gene TRBV11-2; a weak D match, TRBD1 (5 bases). The germline V gene encodes CDR1 SGHAT and CDR2 FQNNGV. CDR3 length: 16 amino acids. With 3 bases removed from V and 0 bases from J, the gap between germline ends came to 14 bases. In DNA, the CDR3 is TGTGCCAGCAGCTTTGTATGGGACGGATTGAACACTGAAGCTTTCTTT. Translating gives CASSFVWDGLNTEAFF.

The chain has TRBV5-1 and TRBJ2-1, with D possibly matching TRBD1 (6 bases). The CDR3 is made up of 14 amino acids. Germline CDR1 and CDR2: SGHRS and YFSETQ. V was clipped by 0 bases and J by 4 bases, with 8 bases between them. Here the CDR3 reads CASSLGTDYNEQFF. The CDR3 coding sequence is TGCGCCAGCAGCTTGGGGACAGATTACAATGAGCAGTTCTTC.

The V call is TRBV7-9, the J call TRBJ2-1, with 8 bases matching TRBD1. The germline CDR1 and CDR2 sequences are SEHNR and FQNEAQ (reference sequence). CDR3 length: 15 amino acids. Trimming took 6 bases from V and 2 from J; bases not matched to a gene: 6. The CDR3 region is CASSHGQGAYNEQFF. CDR3 nucleotides: TGTGCCAGCAGTCACGGACAGGGAGCCTACAATGAGCAGTTCTTC.

The chain links TRBV27 to TRBJ2-2, with a tentative D call TRBD2 (6 bases). Germline assignment: CDR1 MNHEY and CDR2 SMNVEV (reference sequence). CDR3 size: 13 residues. CDR3 in DNA: TGTTCGTCTGGGGGAGGAAACACCGGGGAGCTGTTTTTT. The encoded protein is CSSGGGNTGELFF.

The sample holds one count of this clonotype. The V gene is TRBV7-6, the J gene TRBJ1-1; 7 nucleotides line up with TRBD1. The CDR3 length is 13 residues. The junction had 4 bases not matched to a gene; V was cut back by 1 base and J by 8 bases. Per germline, CDR1 SGHVS and CDR2 FNYEAQ. CDR3 nucleotide sequence: TGTGCCAGCAGCTTAGACCCGACAGGGGAAGCTTTCTTT. Its translation: CASSLDPTGEAFF.

This clonotype was observed once. The chain links TRBV20-1 to TRBJ1-1; no clear D gene. The CDR3 has 14 amino acids. CDR1 and CDR2 from the germline V gene are DFQATT and SNEGSKA (reference sequence). The V and J ends lost 3 bases and 3 bases respectively, with 14 bases between them. The CDR3 coding sequence is TGCAGTGCTAGCCCCAGGAGGACGGACACTGAAGCTTTCTTT. It codes for CSASPRRTDTEAFF.

The gene calls are TRBV20-1 and TRBJ2-4; D uncertain. The CDR3 totals 13 residues. Germline assignment: CDR1 DFQATT and CDR2 SNEGSKA (reference sequence). Trimming shortened V by 5 bases and J by 3 bases, and 11 bases separated the two germline ends. The CDR3 DNA reads as TGCAGTGCTTCCCGGGCCCTCAAAAACATTCAGTACTTC. Translation gives CSASRALKNIQYF.

This rearrangement joins TRBV3-1 to TRBJ2-7, with 13 bases matching TRBD2. The CDR3 totals 15 residues. The trim removed 1 base at V and 5 bases at J, leaving 2 bases unmatched. From germline, CDR1 is LGHDT and CDR2 YNNKEL (reference sequence). The CDR3 DNA reads TGTGCCAGCAGCCAAGGCGGACTAGCGGGGGACGAGCAGTACTTC. It codes for CASSQGGLAGDEQYF.

In nucleotides, the CDR3 is TGTGCCAGCAAGACTAGCGGGGGCCACAGCACAGATACGCAGTATTTT. As protein: CASKTSGGHSTDTQYF. This chain joins TRBV5-4 and TRBJ2-3; 12 nucleotides match TRBD2. Germline V gene sequence: CDR1 SGHNT, CDR2 YYREEE (reference sequence). V lost 6 bases to trimming and J lost 0 bases; unmatched junction nucleotides: 5. The CDR3 totals 16 residues. Complete variable domain (other parts from reference TRBV5-4 and TRBJ2-3): ETGVTQSPTHLIKTRGQQVTLRCSSQSGHNTVSWYQQALGQGPQFIFQYYREEENGRGNFPPRFSGLQFPNYSSELNVNALELDDSALYLCASKTSGGHSTDTQYFGPGTRLTVL.

The J gene is TRBJ2-2, the V gene TRBV29-1, with 7 bases fitting TRBD2. The CDR3 spans 13 residues. The ends lost 7 bases at V and 7 bases at J; junction bases unmatched: 9. Germline-derived CDR1 and CDR2 are SQVTM and ANQGSEA. CDR3 residues: CSALGTTSGELFF. CDR3 DNA sequence: TGCAGCGCCCTCGGGACTACCAGCGGGGAGCTGTTTTTT.

The chain is built from TRBV7-3 and TRBJ2-7; 8 bases match TRBD2. The CDR3 consists of 15 residues. V dropped 5 bases and J dropped 4; count of bases not matched to a gene: 10. CDR1 SGHTA and CDR2 FQGTGA come from the germline V gene. The CDR3 DNA follows: TGTGCCAGCAGCATCAGTAGCGGGGAGCAATACGAGCAGTACTTC. This gives the protein CASSISSGEQYEQYF.

The rearrangement joins TRBV29-1 to TRBJ1-5; possible D gene TRBD1, 5 bases. Trimming removed 6 bases at V and 4 bases at J, with 16 bases between. This CDR3 region has 14 residues. Germline CDR1 and CDR2: SQVTM and ANQGSEA. CDR3 nucleotides: TGCAGCGTAACAACCGGGACCATTAATCAGCCCCAGCATTTT. As protein: CSVTTGTINQPQHF.

The chain has TRBV9 and TRBJ1-2; D gene unclear. CDR1 is SGDLS, CDR2 YYNGEE, per germline. The CDR3 is 10 residues long. Trimming removed 3 bases from V and 13 bases from J, with 10 bases in between. The CDR3 bases are TGTGCCAGCAGCGCCTCGAACGTCACCTTC. It encodes CASSASNVTF.

The V and J genes are TRBV4-1 and TRBJ2-5; D possibly matches TRBD1 or TRBD2 (5 bases each). There are 16 residues in the CDR3. The V end was cut by 1 base, the J end by 5 bases, with 17 bases between. Germline CDR1 MGHRA, CDR2 YSYEKL. This chain's CDR3 is CASSQAQGVNGETQYF. CDR3 coding DNA: TGCGCCAGCAGCCAAGCCCAGGGAGTTAATGGGGAGACCCAGTACTTC.

V and J are TRBV12-3 or TRBV12-4 and TRBJ2-5; D not certain. The V gene lost 3 bases and the J gene lost 4 bases, with 12 bases spanning the gap. This CDR3 is 14 amino acids long. The CDR3 is CASSFSVAGETQYF. The CDR3 nucleotides read TGTGCCAGCAGTTTCTCGGTAGCCGGAGAGACCCAGTACTTC.